This T cell receptor (beta chain) was recorded in a study of regulatory T cells in long-lasting Graves disease. Construction of the TCR beta libraries employed iRepertoire HTBI primers in conjunction with Arm-PCR of CDR3 regions. From the multiplex PCR reads, TCRdb called clonotypes with MiXCR, one entry per CDR3 protein. The profile shows over 450,000 distinct CDR3 sequences, around 12% of them singletons. This clonotype was found many times. This sample's time point: newly diagnosed GD, antithyroid drugs for less than 3 months. The authors made the TCR library using RNA they extracted from PBMCs. Under American Thyroid Association guidelines, Graves' disease was diagnosed. Trimming shortened V by 2 bases and J by 6 bases, and 14 bases separated the two germline ends. CDR3 length equals 15 residues. Germline V gene data show CDR1 as MDHEN and CDR2 as SYDVKM. These data also featured in a second study, about T cells in Graves' hyperthyroidism and ophthalmopathy. That source notes: Those patients with uncontrolled infection, other autoimmune disease, pregnancy or lactation were excluded. Most thyroid clonotypes expanded above 0.001 were also detected in blood.

The sequencing here drew on peripheral blood mononuclear cells (PBMCs), taken at new diagnosis, from a patient treated with antithyroid drugs. The source is a woman aged 25-40 years with Graves disease. The V gene is TRBV28, the J gene TRBJ2-1, with D perhaps being TRBD1 or TRBD2 (6 bases each). Here the CDR3 reads CASSLGGLAGNEQFF. The CDR3 region has the DNA TGTGCCAGCAGTTTAGGGGGGCTAGCCGGCAATGAGCAGTTCTTC.